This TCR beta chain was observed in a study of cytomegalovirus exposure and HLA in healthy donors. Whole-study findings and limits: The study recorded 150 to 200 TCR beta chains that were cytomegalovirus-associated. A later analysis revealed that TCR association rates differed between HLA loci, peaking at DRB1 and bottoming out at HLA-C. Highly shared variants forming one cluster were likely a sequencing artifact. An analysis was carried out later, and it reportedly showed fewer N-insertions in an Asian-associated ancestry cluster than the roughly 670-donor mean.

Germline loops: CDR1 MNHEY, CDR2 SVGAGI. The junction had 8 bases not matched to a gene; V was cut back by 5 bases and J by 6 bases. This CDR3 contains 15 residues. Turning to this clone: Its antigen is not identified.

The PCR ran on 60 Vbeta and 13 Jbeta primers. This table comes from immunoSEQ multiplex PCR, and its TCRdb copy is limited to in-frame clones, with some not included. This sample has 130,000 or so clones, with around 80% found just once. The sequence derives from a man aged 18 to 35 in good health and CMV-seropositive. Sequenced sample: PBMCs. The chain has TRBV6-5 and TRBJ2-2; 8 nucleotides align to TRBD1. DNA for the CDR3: TGTGCCAGCAGTGGACAGGGAAAGAGTGCCGGGGAGCTGTTTTTT. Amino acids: CASSGQGKSAGELFF.